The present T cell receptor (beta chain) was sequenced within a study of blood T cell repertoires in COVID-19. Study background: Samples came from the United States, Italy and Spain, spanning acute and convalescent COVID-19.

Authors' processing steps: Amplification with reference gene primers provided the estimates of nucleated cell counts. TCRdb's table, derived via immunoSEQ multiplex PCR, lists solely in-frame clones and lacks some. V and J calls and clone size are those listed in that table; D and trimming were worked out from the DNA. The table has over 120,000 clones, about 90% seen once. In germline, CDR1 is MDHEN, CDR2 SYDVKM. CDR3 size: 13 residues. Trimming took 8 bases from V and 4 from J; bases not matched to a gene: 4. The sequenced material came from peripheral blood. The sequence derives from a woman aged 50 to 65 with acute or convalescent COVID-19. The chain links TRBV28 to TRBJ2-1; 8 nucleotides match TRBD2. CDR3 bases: TGTGCCAGCGGGCGGGGGGTATACAATGAGCAGTTCTTC. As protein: CASGRGVYNEQFF.